One sample yielded the 6 T cell receptor beta chains listed below, sequenced in a study of memory CD4+ T cells and cytomegalovirus serostatus. Single viable CD3+CD4+CD8-CD45RO+ cells were sorted as the memory CD4+ T cells. TCRdb keeps only in-frame clones here, not all; method: immunoSEQ multiplex PCR. This table has about 26,000 clones, more than 70% appearing once. Material: memory CD4+ T cells from blood. These receptors all come from an adult in good health and CMV-seronegative.

The J gene is TRBJ2-5, the V gene TRBV29-1, with D possibly matching TRBD2 (7 bases). The V end lost 7 bases, the J end lost 9 bases, and 21 bases lay between the germline ends. Germline assignment: CDR1 SQVTM and CDR2 ANQGSEA. This CDR3 has 13 residues. This chain's CDR3 is CSASYPEGGPQYF. The CDR3 DNA reads as TGCAGCGCCTCTTATCCCGAGGGGGGGCCCCAGTACTTC.

The chain has TRBV6-5 and TRBJ1-3; D gene uncertain. From germline, CDR1 is MNHEY and CDR2 SVGAGI. Trimming shortened V by 6 bases and J by 1 base, and 10 bases separated the two germline ends. The length of the CDR3 is 14 residues. The CDR3 spells CASRPDYSGNTIYF. The CDR3 DNA sequence: TGTGCCAGCAGGCCGGACTATTCTGGAAACACCATATATTTT.

The chain has TRBV13 and TRBJ2-3; 8 bases agree with TRBD2. The CDR3 runs to 14 residues. In germline, CDR1 is PRHDT, CDR2 FYEKMQ (reference sequence). Unmatched junction bases numbered 6, after V lost 8 bases and J lost 2 bases. CDR3 region: CASHTGGLTDTQYF. CDR3 in DNA: TGTGCCAGCCATACGGGGGGGCTCACAGATACGCAGTATTTT.

The chain combines TRBV6-5 with TRBJ1-2, with D possibly matching TRBD1 (6 bases). V shed 0 bases and J shed 5 bases, with 13 bases lying between them. From germline, CDR1 is MNHEY and CDR2 SVGAGI. The CDR3 is 15 residues long. The CDR3: CASSYSNRVTYGYTF. The CDR3 coding sequence is TGTGCCAGCAGTTACTCGAACAGGGTAACGTATGGCTACACCTTC.

This clone has just one count. The chain couples TRBV4-3 to TRBJ2-1; D may correspond to TRBD1 or TRBD2 (5 bases each). CDR1 LGHNA and CDR2 YSLEER come from the germline V gene. The CDR3 spans 13 residues. V dropped 0 bases and J dropped 6 bases, with 6 bases sitting between them. The CDR3 is CASSQERGNEQFF. The CDR3 bases are TGCGCCAGCAGCCAAGAGAGGGGCAATGAGCAGTTCTTC.

This chain uses TRBV2 with TRBJ1-3, with 8 bases fitting TRBD1. The CDR3 extends over 13 amino acids. With 4 bases clipped from V and 4 bases from J, the junction kept 0 bases outside the gene matches. Germline values: CDR1 SNHLY, CDR2 FYNNEI. DNA for the CDR3: TGTGCCAGCAGTGGACAGGGGGGAAACACCATATATTTT. Protein product: CASSGQGGNTIYF.